These T cell receptor beta chains were read from a single sample in a study of cytomegalovirus exposure and HLA in healthy donors. Sequencing was performed with immunoSEQ multiplex PCR; in TCRdb, only in-frame clones are kept and a portion is missing. This table holds about 83,000 clones, roughly 96% found once. What was sequenced was PBMCs. The receptors stem from a woman younger than 35 in good health and CMV-seronegative. Both conserved end residues are part of each CDR3.

j_call	v_call	cdr3_aa
TRBJ2-7	TRBV6-5	CATGTGGTYEQYF
TRBJ2-3	TRBV7-9	CASSPRKGAAGGTQYF
TRBJ2-5	TRBV9	CASSETSGSRETQYF
TRBJ2-6	TRBV10-1	CASSSGSGANVLTF
TRBJ2-1	TRBV9	CASSVTSGGRYNEQFF
TRBJ2-1	TRBV14	CASSQTLPSGTYNEQFF
TRBJ1-4	TRBV27	CASGFNEKLFF
TRBJ2-2	TRBV5-4	CASTRESNTGELFF
TRBJ2-5	TRBV9	CASSVAAGVEETQYF
TRBJ1-2	TRBV5-4	CASSLSGTPYGYTF
TRBJ2-7	TRBV7-8	CASSLVGSGNSPYEQYF
TRBJ2-7	TRBV25-1	CASAARQAGEQYF
TRBJ2-7	TRBV28	CASSVSVDYEQYF
TRBJ2-2	TRBV9	CASSRSGSGPNTGELFF
TRBJ1-2	TRBV6-5	CATNPGASYGYTF
TRBJ2-3	TRBV13	CASSPPTGRGIDTQYF
TRBJ2-2	TRBV5-1	CASSLPPAGPGELFF
TRBJ1-6	TRBV18	CASSPNPETVNRDSPLHF
TRBJ1-5	TRBV5-1	CASSLEGQGNQPQHF
TRBJ1-2	TRBV5-1	CASSLEGGADTF
TRBJ2-7	TRBV27	CASGRGQGVEQYF
TRBJ1-1	TRBV5-1	CASSLIQGDTEAFF
TRBJ2-1	TRBV11-2	CASSRQGVSNEQFF
TRBJ2-2	TRBV2	CASRGTSQTGELFF
TRBJ1-2	TRBV19	CASSIAGQVGGYTF
TRBJ2-3	TRBV5-1	CASSLGGGVRTDTQYF
TRBJ2-1	TRBV7-9	CASSLGFGNEQFF
TRBJ2-3	TRBV11-3	CASSSHSGGRGISTDTQYF
TRBJ2-3	TRBV7-9	CATPLPRPDTQYF
TRBJ2-5	TRBV29-1	CSVEKTGAPETQYF
TRBJ1-2	TRBV5-1	CASSPDRGPGYTF
TRBJ1-5	TRBV6-1	CASSGITGGGQPQHF
TRBJ1-1	TRBV2	CASSGQGNTEAFF
TRBJ2-3	TRBV5-4	CASSPTSSAGTDTQYF
TRBJ2-1	TRBV27	CASIDGTKPYNEQFF
TRBJ2-1	TRBV2	CASSSDSGRVSFF
TRBJ2-7	TRBV29-1	CSVAGPGDSYEQYF
TRBJ2-7	TRBV18	CASSPRQVANSEQYF
TRBJ2-5	TRBV13	CASSPRTSGTQETQYF
TRBJ2-3	TRBV6-5	CASSYFLSTDTQYF
TRBJ2-7	TRBV15	CATSSPGDPMGGIQYF
TRBJ2-5	TRBV7-2	CASSPRTALTEETQYF
TRBJ1-3	TRBV18	CASSPDQLASGNTIYF
TRBJ1-2	TRBV19	CASSIDFTGTNYGYTF
TRBJ2-3	TRBV10-1	CASSAGTSGATDTQYF
TRBJ2-3	TRBV6-5	CASSYLAGEGDTQYF
TRBJ1-1	TRBV6-6	CASSYRGRETEAFF
TRBJ2-3	TRBV28	CASSLGGFTDTQYF
TRBJ1-1	TRBV28	CASSSPGQGFTEAFF
TRBJ2-1	TRBV7-9	CASSLGWDRGYNEQFF
TRBJ1-5	TRBV30	CAWSSLGPQHF
TRBJ2-7	TRBV29-1	CSVEDQDEDLHTYEQYF
TRBJ2-7	TRBV5-6	CASSAEGEQYF
TRBJ2-1	TRBV9	CASSQRRGQWGLARNEQFF
TRBJ2-7	TRBV7-9	CASSLPSREYEQYF
TRBJ1-2	TRBV19	CASRVTGAHGYTF
TRBJ1-2	TRBV29-1	CSVLTGYGYTF
TRBJ1-1	TRBV5-1	CASSLTRQGLMNTEAFF
TRBJ2-7	TRBV18	CASSSGTGAYEQYF